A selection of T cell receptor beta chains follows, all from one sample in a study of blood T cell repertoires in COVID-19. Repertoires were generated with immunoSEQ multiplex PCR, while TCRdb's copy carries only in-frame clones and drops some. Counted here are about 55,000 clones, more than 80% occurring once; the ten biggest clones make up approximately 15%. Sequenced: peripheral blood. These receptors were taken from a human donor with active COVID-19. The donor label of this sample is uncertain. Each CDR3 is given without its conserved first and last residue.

CDR3 protein: ASGFGWNEQF; V gene: TRBV7-2; J gene: TRBJ2-1
CDR3 protein: ASLGLGYGYT; V gene: TRBV27; J gene: TRBJ1-2
CDR3 protein: ASSPGLATNEQF; V gene: TRBV2; J gene: TRBJ2-1
CDR3 protein: ASSRGQGNGYT; V gene: TRBV7-3; J gene: TRBJ1-2
CDR3 protein: ASTMSGRATDTQY; V gene: TRBV28; J gene: TRBJ2-3
CDR3 protein: ASSLGRLSEQY; V gene: TRBV5-8; J gene: TRBJ2-7
CDR3 protein: ASSLVRFSSYNSPLH; V gene: TRBV5-1; J gene: TRBJ1-6
CDR3 protein: ASSIRGAKADTQY; V gene: TRBV7-2; J gene: TRBJ2-3
CDR3 protein: ASQPGHLGSPEAF; V gene: TRBV19; J gene: TRBJ1-1
CDR3 protein: ASSLGQGAGEQY; V gene: TRBV7-9; J gene: TRBJ2-7
CDR3 protein: ASSRQGDGTDTQY; V gene: TRBV5-6; J gene: TRBJ2-3
CDR3 protein: ASSLGEGQPQH; V gene: TRBV11-2; J gene: TRBJ1-5
CDR3 protein: AISATGSSYNSPLH; V gene: TRBV10-3; J gene: TRBJ1-6
CDR3 protein: ASSYAGGNEQF; V gene: TRBV6-5; J gene: TRBJ2-1
CDR3 protein: ASSSSGSGEDEWF; V gene: TRBV7-3; J gene: TRBJ2-1
CDR3 protein: ASKRVGTDTQY; V gene: TRBV6-5; J gene: TRBJ2-3
CDR3 protein: ASSQEGQGSEKLF; V gene: TRBV3-1/TRBV3-2; J gene: TRBJ1-4
CDR3 protein: ASSLPTSGSNEQF; V gene: TRBV9; J gene: TRBJ2-1
CDR3 protein: ASIPPGTEIYGYT; V gene: TRBV7-9; J gene: TRBJ1-2
CDR3 protein: ASSYPDSYGYT; V gene: TRBV6-2/TRBV6-3; J gene: TRBJ1-2
CDR3 protein: AISGQVNQPQH; V gene: TRBV10-3; J gene: TRBJ1-5
CDR3 protein: ASSAGQGITPLH; V gene: TRBV9; J gene: TRBJ1-6
CDR3 protein: ASTSVGGLSNEQF; V gene: TRBV25-1; J gene: TRBJ2-1
CDR3 protein: ASSARQGYEQY; V gene: TRBV9; J gene: TRBJ2-7
CDR3 protein: ASSFLVSEQY; V gene: TRBV12-3/TRBV12-4; J gene: TRBJ2-7
CDR3 protein: ASSLREGEQF; V gene: TRBV7-3; J gene: TRBJ2-1
CDR3 protein: ASSPAGTGRITDTQY; V gene: TRBV9; J gene: TRBJ2-3
CDR3 protein: ASSLQGNEQF; V gene: TRBV13; J gene: TRBJ2-1
CDR3 protein: ASRGLAGEGGPDTQY; V gene: TRBV4-2; J gene: TRBJ2-3
CDR3 protein: ASSFLRGGEQF; V gene: TRBV27; J gene: TRBJ2-1
CDR3 protein: ASSLVSGDRDFYEQY; V gene: TRBV7-8; J gene: TRBJ2-7
CDR3 protein: AIKEGALNTEAF; V gene: TRBV10-3; J gene: TRBJ1-1
CDR3 protein: AISAWAGTSGSPPYNEQF; V gene: TRBV10-3; J gene: TRBJ2-1
CDR3 protein: ATSSQGNTEAF; V gene: TRBV15; J gene: TRBJ1-1
CDR3 protein: ASSDRRNEKLF; V gene: TRBV2; J gene: TRBJ1-4
CDR3 protein: ASSFRSPFNEQF; V gene: TRBV13; J gene: TRBJ2-1
CDR3 protein: ASTNWGQGGNEQY; V gene: TRBV19; J gene: TRBJ2-7
CDR3 protein: ASSGLAGNQETQY; V gene: TRBV28; J gene: TRBJ2-5
CDR3 protein: ASSVEGTTYEQY; V gene: TRBV9; J gene: TRBJ2-7
CDR3 protein: ASSQDYSNQPQH; V gene: TRBV3-1/TRBV3-2; J gene: TRBJ1-5
CDR3 protein: ASSLAGAGTEAF; V gene: TRBV7-2; J gene: TRBJ1-1
CDR3 protein: ASSSGFQPQH; V gene: TRBV6-5; J gene: TRBJ1-5
CDR3 protein: ASSATSGYYNEQF; V gene: TRBV9; J gene: TRBJ2-1
CDR3 protein: ASRTKTGSEGDEQF; V gene: TRBV4-2; J gene: TRBJ2-1
CDR3 protein: ASSPNRDGYT; V gene: TRBV18; J gene: TRBJ1-2
CDR3 protein: ASSTPSGPYEQY; V gene: TRBV2; J gene: TRBJ2-7
CDR3 protein: ASRESSYNEQF; V gene: TRBV19; J gene: TRBJ2-1
CDR3 protein: ASSLEGAQPQH; V gene: TRBV5-1; J gene: TRBJ1-5
CDR3 protein: AISEGQGAGQPQH; V gene: TRBV10-3; J gene: TRBJ1-5
CDR3 protein: ASSEGRAQPQH; V gene: TRBV2; J gene: TRBJ1-5
CDR3 protein: ASSRQGQGKANYGYT; V gene: TRBV25-1; J gene: TRBJ1-2
CDR3 protein: ASSLRRTSGLSYNEQF; V gene: TRBV11-2; J gene: TRBJ2-1
CDR3 protein: ASSLLLAGVGEQF; V gene: TRBV5-8; J gene: TRBJ2-1